Listed below are T cell receptor beta chains from one sample, sequenced in a study of T cell changes during pregnancy in multiple sclerosis. TCRdb's copy holds only in-frame clones and misses some; the assay was immunoSEQ multiplex PCR. Among about 25,000 clones listed, about 92% were seen once. Sequenced here: CD8+ T cells from peripheral blood mononuclear cells, sampled in the third trimester of pregnancy. These receptors all stem from a female donor in good health, enrolled as a control in a pregnancy study. The CDR3 runs from the conserved cysteine through the conserved F or W. The order of the fields is CDR3 DNA, CDR3 protein, J gene, clone size, V gene, D gene. D genes are given only for firm matches. Not every row has a clone size; where given, it reads once, few, many or a size class.

TGTGCCACCCTGGGGAGGTTCTACAATGAGCAGTTCTTC,CATLGRFYNEQFF,TRBJ2-1,.,TRBV5-8,.
TGTGCCCCGACAGGGTGGGCGAACACCGGGGAGCTGTTTTTT,CAPTGWANTGELFF,TRBJ2-2,.,TRBV27,TRBD1
TGTGCCAGCAGCGTAATCGGGACGGGGGGAGAGCAGTTCTTC,CASSVIGTGGEQFF,TRBJ2-1,.,TRBV5-6,TRBD2
TGTGCCAGCAGTGACTCCTACACAGATACGCAGTATTTT,CASSDSYTDTQYF,TRBJ2-3,.,TRBV25-1,.
TGTGCCAGCAGCGTGACTAGCGGGATCCTCTACGAGCAGTACTTC,CASSVTSGILYEQYF,TRBJ2-7,.,TRBV7-9,TRBD2
TGTGCCAGCAGCGGAGCACAGGGTATGCGATCTGGAAACACCATATATTTT,CASSGAQGMRSGNTIYF,TRBJ1-3,.,TRBV9,.
TGTGCCAGCAGTGAAAGGGCCGATATGACAGGGGATCAGCCCCAGCATTTT,CASSERADMTGDQPQHF,TRBJ1-5,.,TRBV6-1,TRBD1
TGTGCCAGCAGTTTCTTTTCAGGGATCCGGCAGCCCCAGCATTTT,CASSFFSGIRQPQHF,TRBJ1-5,.,TRBV27,.
TGTGCCAGCAGCTTCAGGAACAACAATGAGCAGTTCTTC,CASSFRNNNEQFF,TRBJ2-1,.,TRBV5-6,.
TGTGCCAGCAGCCAGGGATCCGGGGAGCTGTTTTTT,CASSQGSGELFF,TRBJ2-2,.,TRBV7-9,.
TGTGCCAGCAGTGACTCTAGCGGGGGGGGTGAGCAGTTCTTC,CASSDSSGGGEQFF,TRBJ2-1,.,TRBV6-4,TRBD2
TGTGCCAGCAGTCCCCAGGGTTACTATGGCTACACCTTC,CASSPQGYYGYTF,TRBJ1-2,once,TRBV6-1,.
TGTGCCAGCAGCCCTAGCGGGATCAGCACAGATACGCAGTATTTT,CASSPSGISTDTQYF,TRBJ2-3,.,TRBV7-9,TRBD2
TGTGCCAGCAGCCAAGTTTATCCGGGTCGTGGGGCCAACGTCCTGACTTTC,CASSQVYPGRGANVLTF,TRBJ2-6,.,TRBV14,.
TGTGCCAGTAGTATAGATCCCACTCCTCCGATTAGCTCCTACAATGAGCAGTTCTTC,CASSIDPTPPISSYNEQFF,TRBJ2-1,.,TRBV19,.
TGCGCCAGCAGCTTGCTAGCGGGATTGGACGACGAGCAGTACTTC,CASSLLAGLDDEQYF,TRBJ2-7,.,TRBV5-1,TRBD2
TGTGCCAGCAGCAAGGGGAGGGGAAGCAATAACTATGGCTACACCTTC,CASSKGRGSNNYGYTF,TRBJ1-2,.,TRBV7-9,.
TGTGCCAGCAGCCCCGGGATCGGCGGGGGCGTTTTT,CASSPGIGGGVF,TRBJ1-4,few,TRBV11-2,.
TGTGCCAGCAGTTTACGCGCCTCCTACAATGAGCAGTTCTTC,CASSLRASYNEQFF,TRBJ2-1,few,TRBV27,.
TGTGCCAGCAGCCTAGGGGACAATGAGCAGTTCTTC,CASSLGDNEQFF,TRBJ2-1,.,TRBV5-6,.
TGTGCCAGCAGCTCGGGACAGATCTCGTACGAGCAGTACTTC,CASSSGQISYEQYF,TRBJ2-7,.,TRBV7-9,TRBD1
TGTGCCAGCAGCTCCCCCAGGACTAGCGGGGGCGCCTACAATGAGCAGTTCTTC,CASSSPRTSGGAYNEQFF,TRBJ2-1,.,TRBV5-6,TRBD2
TGTGCCACCAGCAGAGGTAGGACTAGCGGGAGCTCCTACAATGAGCAGTTCTTC,CATSRGRTSGSSYNEQFF,TRBJ2-1,.,TRBV15,TRBD2
TGTGCCAGCAGTACCAGCTACGAGCAGTACTTC,CASSTSYEQYF,TRBJ2-7,.,TRBV6-1,.
TGTGCCAGCAGCGTCGGTAATAATCAGCCCCAGCATTTT,CASSVGNNQPQHF,TRBJ1-5,.,TRBV5-6,.
TGTGCCAGCAGCGTTGGGAGGAGCACTGAAGCTTTCTTT,CASSVGRSTEAFF,TRBJ1-1,.,TRBV11-2,.
TGTGCCAGCAACAAACAGGGGGGAGAAGACTATGGCTACACCTTC,CASNKQGGEDYGYTF,TRBJ1-2,.,TRBV6-5,TRBD1
TGTGCCAGCAGCTTAGAAGGGGGTAGGTACAATGAGCAGTTCTTC,CASSLEGGRYNEQFF,TRBJ2-1,.,TRBV7-9,.
TGTGCCAGTAGTATTTTACAGGTTTCTGGCTACACCTTC,CASSILQVSGYTF,TRBJ1-2,few,TRBV19,.
TGCGCCAGCAGCTTGAACTCAAATTACGAGCAGTACTTC,CASSLNSNYEQYF,TRBJ2-7,.,TRBV5-1,.
TGTGCCAGCAGTGACGGACGGGGGGGCACAGATACGCAGTATTTT,CASSDGRGGTDTQYF,TRBJ2-3,.,TRBV6-4,TRBD2
TGTGCCAGCAGCAAACCCTCTAGCGGGGGCCTCTCCTACGAGCAGTACTTC,CASSKPSSGGLSYEQYF,TRBJ2-7,.,TRBV21-1,.
TGTGCCGTCACGGATAGCAGGGTATACTACGAGCAGTACTTC,CAVTDSRVYYEQYF,TRBJ2-7,.,TRBV10-3,.
TGTGCCAGCAGTGACGGGGAGAGGGACACCGGGGAGCTGTTTTTT,CASSDGERDTGELFF,TRBJ2-2,.,TRBV6-4,.
TGTGCCAGTAGTATGTGGGGACAGGGGACTGGCTACACCTTC,CASSMWGQGTGYTF,TRBJ1-2,.,TRBV19,TRBD1
TGTGCCAGCAGCCCCGGGACAGGGCAAGACGAGCAGTACTTC,CASSPGTGQDEQYF,TRBJ2-7,.,TRBV11-2,TRBD1
TGTGCCAGCAGCCCGCGGGACTCTCCCTACGAGCAGTACTTC,CASSPRDSPYEQYF,TRBJ2-7,once,TRBV13,.
TGTGCCAGCAGTACAGGGGGCGGTTGGCCCCAGCATTTT,CASSTGGGWPQHF,TRBJ1-5,once,TRBV27,TRBD1
TGTGCCTGGAGTTGGGCTAGCGGGGACTACGAGCAGTACTTC,CAWSWASGDYEQYF,TRBJ2-7,.,TRBV30,TRBD2
TGTGCCAGCAGCTTGGCCCGGGGGGCGCCGATCGATGGCTACACCTTC,CASSLARGAPIDGYTF,TRBJ1-2,.,TRBV5-6,.
TGTGCCAGCAGTTCAGGACAGGGCTACGAGCAGTACTTC,CASSSGQGYEQYF,TRBJ2-7,once,TRBV13,TRBD1
TGTGCCAGCAGCTTCCCTACAGGGGGCCTGTACATTCAGTACTTC,CASSFPTGGLYIQYF,TRBJ2-4,.,TRBV7-9,TRBD1
TGTGCCAGCAGCCTTAGCGGGGACATAGATACGCAGTATTTT,CASSLSGDIDTQYF,TRBJ2-3,.,TRBV9,TRBD2
TGTGCCAGTAGTATATCTTTTGGCCCCCTACCGGGACAGGGGGTCAATCAGCCCCAGCATTTT,CASSISFGPLPGQGVNQPQHF,TRBJ1-5,.,TRBV19,TRBD1
TGTGCCAGCAGCTTGGACCGCGACTACGAGCAGTACTTC,CASSLDRDYEQYF,TRBJ2-7,.,TRBV5-6,.
TGTGCCAGCAGTGAAAGTGCAGGGGACATGAACACTGAAGCTTTCTTT,CASSESAGDMNTEAFF,TRBJ1-1,medium-sized,TRBV6-1,.
TGTGCCAGCAGCCCTAGCGGGGGAGGCGAGCAGTACTTC,CASSPSGGGEQYF,TRBJ2-7,once,TRBV7-9,TRBD2
TGTGCCAGCAGTCTGGCGGGGGACAGGGGAGTGAACACTGAAGCTTTCTTT,CASSLAGDRGVNTEAFF,TRBJ1-1,once,TRBV9,TRBD1
TGTGCCAGCAACACCCCAGCAGGGGGGAGCAAAAATGAGCAGTTCTTC,CASNTPAGGSKNEQFF,TRBJ2-1,few,TRBV9,.
TGTGCCAGCAGCTCGGGGGGGAATCAGCCCCAGCATTTT,CASSSGGNQPQHF,TRBJ1-5,.,TRBV6-5,.
TGTGCCAGCAGTTCAGCGGAGACCTACAATGAGCAGTTCTTC,CASSSAETYNEQFF,TRBJ2-1,few,TRBV6-6,.
TGTGCCAGCAGTTTAGGTCATTCGAGTTCGTACGAGCAGTACTTC,CASSLGHSSSYEQYF,TRBJ2-7,.,TRBV28,.
TGCGCCAGCAGCTTGGTTAGCGGGAGCGATGAGCAGTTCTTC,CASSLVSGSDEQFF,TRBJ2-1,.,TRBV5-1,TRBD2
TGTGCCAGCAGCCAAGACGAGGCAGCGGGGACCTACGAGCAGTACTTC,CASSQDEAAGTYEQYF,TRBJ2-7,.,TRBV4-2,TRBD2
TGTGCCAGCAGTCAACGGGGGGGGGTGGGGTACAATGAGCAGTTCTTC,CASSQRGGVGYNEQFF,TRBJ2-1,.,TRBV25-1,TRBD2
TGTGCCAGCAGTTTACAGGGGGCGGCTGGCGAGCAGTACTTC,CASSLQGAAGEQYF,TRBJ2-7,.,TRBV27,TRBD1